One and the same sample provided the 28 T cell receptor beta chains below, sequenced in a study of early T cells in non-severe SARS-CoV-2 infection. MiXCR was run by TCRdb on the 5' RACE reads, yielding one entry per CDR3 protein. The sample yields 40,000 to 45,000 distinct CDR3 sequences, approximately 11% seen once. Sample: whole blood. The receptors shown here come from an adult who was a healthcare worker with PCR-confirmed SARS-CoV-2 infection or an uninfected control (not recorded which).

The chain uses TRBV20-1 and TRBJ2-5, with 9 bases that match TRBD1. The trim removed 2 bases at V and 4 bases at J, leaving 2 bases unmatched. CDR1 and CDR2 (germline): DFQATT, SNEGSKA (reference sequence). The CDR3 covers 13 residues. CDR3 amino acids: CSARLGQGETQYF. In DNA form, the CDR3 reads TGCAGTGCTAGATTGGGACAGGGAGAGACCCAGTACTTC.

The chain uses TRBV6-2 or TRBV6-3 and TRBJ2-1; TRBD2 agrees at 8 bases. V lost 7 bases to trimming and J lost 8 bases; unmatched junction nucleotides: 7. This CDR3 contains 13 residues. Germline assignment: CDR1 MNHEY and CDR2 SVGEGT. As DNA, the CDR3 is TGTGCCAGCAAGGGGACTAGTTTCGATGAGCAGTTCTTC. It is translated as CASKGTSFDEQFF.

This clonotype has at least ten counts. The CDR3 DNA sequence: TGTGCCAGCAGCTTTGGTGACGAGCAGTACTTC. It encodes CASSFGDEQYF. The V call is TRBV11-2, the J call TRBJ2-7; D ambiguous. The CDR3 totals 11 residues. Trimming removed 3 bases from V and 5 bases from J, with 5 bases in between. CDR1 is SGHAT, CDR2 FQNNGV, per germline. The full variable domain, in which reference TRBV11-2 and TRBJ2-7 provide the parts outside the CDR3, is EAGVAQSPRYKIIEKRQSVAFWCNPISGHATLYWYQQILGQGPKLLIQFQNNGVVDDSQLPKDRFSAERLKGVDSTLKIQPAKLEDSAVYLCASSFGDEQYFGPGTRLTVT.

In this sample, this clonotype turned up a few times. The chain uses TRBV29-1 and TRBJ1-1, with D possibly being TRBD1 (6 bases). V was cut by 5 bases and J by 3 bases, with 16 bases left in between. The V gene's germline CDR1 is SQVTM and CDR2 ANQGSEA. The CDR3 length is 14 residues. The CDR3 here is CSVPGGARDTEAFF. In DNA form, the CDR3 reads TGCAGCGTTCCGGGGGGGGCGAGAGACACTGAAGCTTTCTTT.

J is TRBJ1-1 and V is TRBV29-1; no clear D. Germline CDR1 reads SQVTM; CDR2 reads ANQGSEA. The CDR3 runs to 12 residues. Between the trimmed V and J ends, which lost 5 bases and 4 bases, there was a span of 11 bases. The CDR3 nucleotides are TGCAGCGTTTGTGACCCCCCCACTGAAGCTTTCTTT. It encodes CSVCDPPTEAFF.

This clonotype was seen ten or more times. The chain links TRBV9 to TRBJ2-1; D not resolved. The CDR3 spans 16 residues. The ends were cut back, 4 bases at V and 1 base at J, with 15 bases in the middle. The germline gives CDR1 SGDLS, CDR2 YYNGEE. The CDR3 sequence is CASSTRNDPSYNEQFF. The CDR3 DNA sequence: TGTGCCAGCAGCACAAGGAACGATCCGTCCTACAATGAGCAGTTCTTC.

This clonotype was detected ten times or more. This rearrangement joins TRBV6-1 to TRBJ1-1; D remains ambiguous. Germline V gene lookup returns CDR1 MNHNS and CDR2 SASEGT. The V end was cut by 1 base, the J end by 3 bases, with 6 bases between. The CDR3 loop spans 13 amino acids. In DNA form, the CDR3 reads TGTGCCAGCAGTGAAGGGGGAGACACTGAAGCTTTCTTT. As protein: CASSEGGDTEAFF.

This clonotype was seen a few times. The chain joins TRBV20-1 to TRBJ1-2; D gene uncertain. CDR1 and CDR2 (germline): DFQATT, SNEGSKA (reference sequence). The CDR3 is made up of 12 amino acids. Trimming stripped 3 bases from V and 0 bases from J, with 5 bases between. CDR3 DNA: TGCAGTGCTAGCGATGCTAACTATGGCTACACCTTC. This sequence encodes CSASDANYGYTF.

At least ten counts were recorded for this clonotype. The chain is built from TRBV20-1 and TRBJ2-5, with TRBD1 identical over 9 bases. The CDR3 is made up of 17 amino acids. Trimming at V came to 2 bases and at J to 2 bases, leaving 12 bases not matched to a gene. CDR1 and CDR2 (germline): DFQATT, SNEGSKA (reference sequence). The CDR3 DNA reads as TGCAGTGCTAGACCCTACAGGGGGCTCGGTGTACAAGAGACCCAGTACTTC. It codes for CSARPYRGLGVQETQYF.

This clonotype appeared many times. The genes are TRBV7-2 and TRBJ1-2; the D is unclear. CDR1 SGHTA and CDR2 FQGNSA come from the germline V gene. The ends were cut back, 0 bases at V and 4 bases at J, with 12 bases in the middle. CDR3 size: 15 residues. Written as DNA, the CDR3 is TGTGCCAGCAGCTTAGCAAGGCGATCGACCTATGGCTACACCTTC. Protein product: CASSLARRSTYGYTF.

V and J are TRBV7-2 and TRBJ1-3; TRBD1 is a possible D gene (6 bases). The CDR3 sequence is 13 residues long. The V end lost 0 bases, the J end lost 11 bases, and 11 bases lay between the germline ends. Germline CDR1 SGHTA, CDR2 FQGNSA. The CDR3 reads CASSLAGRGSIYF. For the CDR3, the DNA is TGTGCCAGCAGCTTAGCGGGCAGGGGTTCCATATATTTT.

This clonotype was seen a handful of times. V gene TRBV12-3 or TRBV12-4 combines with J gene TRBJ2-7; perhaps TRBD1 as D (5 bases). V was clipped by 3 bases and J by 5 bases, with 14 bases between them. CDR3 length equals 14 residues. CDR3: CASSFRQRGNEQYF. For the CDR3, the DNA is TGTGCCAGCAGTTTCAGACAGAGAGGAAACGAGCAGTACTTC.

This clonotype was picked up many times. This chain connects TRBV4-3 to TRBJ2-5; D is unclear. The CDR3 is 13 amino acids. The ends were cut back, 2 bases at V and 1 base at J, with 5 bases in the middle. Germline V gives CDR1 LGHNA, CDR2 YSLEER. This CDR3 is CASSQNTQETQYF. For the CDR3, the DNA is TGCGCCAGCAGCCAAAACACCCAAGAGACCCAGTACTTC.

This clonotype was seen a handful of times. The rearrangement joins TRBV6-5 to TRBJ1-2, with TRBD1 identical over 7 bases. The CDR3 loop spans 14 amino acids. V lost 6 bases to trimming and J lost 4 bases; unmatched junction nucleotides: 8. CDR1 and CDR2 (germline): MNHEY, SVGAGI. DNA of the CDR3: TGTGCCAGCAGCAAAAAGACAGGGAGCTATGGCTACACCTTC. Translating gives CASSKKTGSYGYTF.

In nucleotides, the CDR3 is TGCAGTGCTAGACAGGGTCTTTTAGAAGCTTTCTTT. As protein: CSARQGLLEAFF. The chain is built from TRBV20-1 and TRBJ1-1; TRBD1 might be the D (5 bases). CDR3 length: 12 residues. The germline CDR1 and CDR2 sequences are DFQATT and SNEGSKA (reference sequence). Trimming left V 2 bases short and J 8 bases short, with 12 bases between.

In its sample, this clonotype was seen many times. This rearrangement joins TRBV12-3 or TRBV12-4 to TRBJ1-1; D perhaps matches TRBD1 (5 bases). The length of the CDR3 is 14 residues. The V and J ends lost 6 bases and 0 bases respectively, with 11 bases between them. The CDR3 is CASRTGLLNTEAFF. The DNA for the CDR3 is TGTGCCAGCAGAACGGGGCTCTTGAACACTGAAGCTTTCTTT.

The table lists this clonotype with a few counts. The chain uses TRBV4-3 and TRBJ1-4, with TRBD1 as a possible D gene (6 bases). Germline values: CDR1 LGHNA, CDR2 YSLEER. The CDR3 runs to 14 residues. Trimming stripped 0 bases from V and 7 bases from J, with 9 bases between. The CDR3 sequence: CASSQDGTIEKLFF. The CDR3, as DNA: TGCGCCAGCAGCCAAGATGGGACAATTGAAAAACTGTTTTTT.

The genes are TRBV6-5 and TRBJ1-2; D is perhaps TRBD1 (6 bases). From germline, CDR1 is MNHEY and CDR2 SVGAGI. The CDR3 loop spans 11 amino acids. The CDR3 DNA is TGTGCTACCACAGGGTTCTATGGCTACACCTTC. Protein product: CATTGFYGYTF.

This clonotype was observed at least ten times. The chain carries TRBV2 and TRBJ1-2; D unresolved. V was cut by 7 bases and J by 5 bases, with 11 bases left in between. CDR1 and CDR2 (germline): SNHLY, FYNNEI. The CDR3 runs 12 residues. The CDR3 region is CASTLAAYGYTF. The CDR3 DNA reads as TGTGCCAGCACCCTGGCAGCGTATGGCTACACCTTC.

The rearrangement uses TRBV10-3 and TRBJ1-1; D is possibly TRBD1 (5 bases). The V gene lost 4 bases and the J gene lost 11 bases, with 14 bases spanning the gap. The CDR3 contains 12 residues. CDR1 and CDR2 (germline): ENHRY, SYGVKD. The CDR3 region is CAISVGGEGAFF. The CDR3 nucleotides read TGTGCCATCAGTGTCGGGGGAGAAGGTGCTTTCTTT.

The chain uses TRBV20-1 and TRBJ2-1; tentative D call: TRBD1 (6 bases). Germline CDR1 is DFQATT and CDR2 is SNEGSKA (reference sequence). The CDR3 consists of 16 residues. Trimming stripped 0 bases from V and 8 bases from J, with 20 bases between. The CDR3 DNA reads as TGCAGTGCTAGAGATATAGGTGTGGCAGGGGAAGATGAGCAGTTCTTC. Protein product: CSARDIGVAGEDEQFF.

The J gene is TRBJ2-3, the V gene TRBV7-2; D is unclear. The germline V gene encodes CDR1 SGHTA and CDR2 FQGNSA. V was trimmed by 4 bases and J by 4 bases, leaving 9 bases between them. This CDR3 comprises 13 residues. CDR3 loop: CASSSQRADTQYF. In DNA, the CDR3 is TGTGCCAGCAGCTCCCAGCGCGCAGATACGCAGTATTTT.

The table lists this clonotype with a few counts. The rearrangement joins TRBV24-1 to TRBJ2-3; D is ambiguous. Germline CDR1 and CDR2: KGHDR and SFDVKD. The CDR3 has 11 amino acids. The V end was cut by 11 bases, the J end by 3 bases, with 8 bases between. The CDR3: CASSETDTQYF. The CDR3 DNA reads TGTGCCAGCTCAGAGACAGATACGCAGTATTTT.

This clonotype was counted only a few times. V is TRBV5-6 and J is TRBJ1-1; D unclear. Trimming removed 0 bases from V and 4 bases from J, with 10 bases in between. CDR1 SGHDT and CDR2 YYEEEE come from the germline V gene. The CDR3 covers 14 residues. CDR3 sequence reads: CASSLAGEGTEAFF. Here the CDR3 DNA reads TGTGCCAGCAGCTTGGCGGGAGAAGGCACTGAAGCTTTCTTT.

Sample share makes this clonotype medium-sized (0.01 to 0.1%). V is TRBV30 and J is TRBJ1-1, with a weak D call TRBD1 (5 bases). The germline CDR1 and CDR2 sequences are GTSNPN and SVGIG (reference sequence). The CDR3 spans 13 residues. V shed 2 bases and J shed 3 bases, with 10 bases lying between them. The CDR3 region has the DNA TGTGCCTGGAGTATCCAGGGATACACTGAAGCTTTCTTT. It translates to CAWSIQGYTEAFF.

This chain connects TRBV9 to TRBJ1-4, with unresolved D. Germline lookup yields CDR1 SGDLS and CDR2 YYNGEE. Trimming left V 0 bases short and J 8 bases short, with 14 bases between. CDR3 length equals 15 residues. The DNA of the CDR3 is TGTGCCAGCAGCGTAGGGTCCGGAATCGGCGAAAAACTGTTTTTT. Protein: CASSVGSGIGEKLFF.

This clonotype appeared many times. This chain connects TRBV6-1 to TRBJ2-2, with 9 bases aligning to TRBD1. The CDR3 is 15 residues long. Germline V CDR1 and CDR2: MNHNS, SASEGT. Trimming at V came to 1 base and at J to 4 bases, leaving 1 base not matched to a gene. The CDR3: CASSEVTGGTGELFF. CDR3 in DNA: TGTGCCAGCAGTGAAGTGACAGGGGGCACCGGGGAGCTGTTTTTT.

At least ten counts were recorded for this clonotype. The V gene is TRBV27, the J gene TRBJ1-3; TRBD1 matches at 9 bases. Germline loops: CDR1 MNHEY, CDR2 SMNVEV (reference sequence). J was trimmed by 4 bases and V by 0 bases; bases with no gene match: 4. This CDR3 has 16 amino acids. The chain's CDR3 is CASSLSGTGYGNTIYF. CDR3 in DNA: TGTGCCAGCAGTTTATCGGGGACAGGGTACGGAAACACCATATATTTT.